One and the same sample provided the 21 T cell receptor beta chains below, sequenced in a study of tissue T cells after allogeneic stem cell transplantation. TCRdb keeps only in-frame clones here, not all; method: immunoSEQ multiplex PCR. This sample has some 7,900 clones, with 37% found just once. The sample's time point: mouse harvest day 14 after allogeneic transplant. The graft held 10^6 splenic CD5+ T cells and 10^7 T-cell-depleted bone marrow cells. Sequencing was carried out using skin. These receptors all stem from a female BALB/c mouse given C57BL/6 T cells with graft-versus-host disease after an allogeneic hematopoietic cell transplant.

A word on this clone: Gene names follow the mouse nomenclature. The read halts 1 residue ahead of the CDR3 end, with the missing end drawn from the germline J gene. J is TRBJ2-5 and V is TRBV26; 7 bases are shared with TRBD1. CDR1 is KGHPV, CDR2 FQNQEV, per germline (reference sequence). J lost 7 bases, V lost 5 bases, and 6 bases had no gene match. This CDR3 comprises 13 residues. CDR3 region: CASSLTGWNTQYF. Partial CDR3 DNA: TGTGCCAGCAGTTTGACAGGGTGGAACACCCAGTAC.

This clone came up a few times. The listed genes are named as in mouse. The missing CDR3 end, 1 residue past where the read stops, is filled in from the germline J gene. This sequence joins TRBV26 and TRBJ1-4, with TRBD1 matching over 7 bases. V lost 2 bases, J lost 2 bases, and 2 bases stayed unmatched. Germline CDR1 reads KGHPV; CDR2 reads FQNQEV (reference sequence). The CDR3 is made up of 15 amino acids. CDR3 protein: CASSLRGRSNERLFF. CDR3 bases read: TGTGCCAGCAGTCTGAGGGGGCGATCCAACGAAAGATTATTT.

About this clone: The listed genes are named as in mouse. The sequence runs out 1 residue before the end of the CDR3; the remainder is reconstructed from the germline J gene. The J gene is TRBJ1-1, the V gene TRBV13-2, with D tentatively TRBD1 (5 bases). The CDR3 is 13 amino acids. The germline V and J ends were trimmed by 5 bases and 3 bases, with 11 bases remaining between them. Germline CDR1 NNHNN, CDR2 SYGAGS (reference sequence). The DNA read from the CDR3 is TGTGCCAGCGGGGAAGGGGTCGACACAGAAGTCTTC. Translating gives CASGEGVDTEVF. The complete CDR3 protein is CASGEGVDTEVFF.

This clone ranks as large. Each gene name is a mouse one. The sequenced CDR3 bases are TGTGCCAGCAGCCCCGGGACAGGGGGCATCGAAAGATTATTT. Its protein product is CASSPGTGGIERLF. The whole CDR3 is CASSPGTGGIERLFF. The V call is TRBV26, the J call TRBJ1-4; 12 bases are shared with TRBD1. The read finishes 1 residue shy of the CDR3 end, and the germline J gene is used to complete it. Germline lookup yields CDR1 KGHPV and CDR2 FQNQEV (reference sequence). The CDR3 consists of 15 residues. Unmatched junction bases numbered 6, after V lost 6 bases and J lost 7 bases.

This clone was seen only a few times. The gene names here belong to mouse. The CDR3 end lies 1 residue beyond the end of the read and is filled in from the germline J gene. The chain carries TRBV13-1 and TRBJ2-5, with unresolved D. The CDR3 has 14 residues. The V gene's germline CDR1 is NSHNY and CDR2 SYGAGN. The V gene lost 1 base and the J gene lost 0 bases, with 6 bases spanning the gap. The CDR3 spells CASSDRSNQDTQYF. The CDR3 bases that were read are TGTGCCAGCAGTGATCGGAGTAACCAAGACACCCAGTAC.

By share, this clone counts as medium-sized (0.01 to 0.1%). Germline and genes here are mouse. The read terminates 1 residue ahead of where the CDR3 ends, so the germline J gene completes it. The chain is built from TRBV3 and TRBJ2-7, with TRBD2 matching over 11 bases. The CDR3 contains 16 residues. The V gene end was trimmed by 3 bases and the J gene end by 0 bases; junction bases not matched to a gene: 4. Germline values: CDR1 SNHLY, CDR2 FYNGKV (reference sequence). The sequenced CDR3 bases are TGTGCCAGCAGCTTTCGACTGGGGGGGAGCTCCTATGAACAGTAC. Protein product: CASSFRLGGSSYEQY. The whole CDR3 reads CASSFRLGGSSYEQYF.

This clone was picked up a small number of times. All gene names here are mouse names. The CDR3 end lies 1 residue beyond the end of the read and is filled in from the germline J gene. The chain carries TRBV12-1 and TRBJ1-4; TRBD1 matches at 7 bases. The V gene end was trimmed by 3 bases and the J gene end by 4 bases; junction bases not matched to a gene: 1. CDR3 size: 13 residues. Germline V gives CDR1 SGHSN, CDR2 HYEKVE. CDR3 sequence reads: CASSWDSNERLFF. The covered CDR3 bases are TGTGCCAGCTCTTGGGACAGCAACGAAAGATTATTT.

This clone is deemed medium-sized. Mouse names are used for the genes. From the germline J gene comes the end of the CDR3, since the read stops 1 residue before it. The chain has TRBV1 and TRBJ2-7; the D is unclear. The CDR3 runs to 12 residues. Between the trimmed V and J ends, which lost 4 bases and 4 bases, there was a span of 8 bases. Germline V gives CDR1 NSQYPW, CDR2 LRSPGD (reference sequence). The chain's CDR3 is CTCSGRQYEQYF. The DNA read from the CDR3 is TGCACCTGCAGTGGGAGGCAGTATGAACAGTAC.

This clone has more than one count but fewer than ten. Mouse names are used for the genes. CDR3 protein: CASSLGVYEQYF. Incomplete CDR3 DNA: TGTGCCAGCAGTCTCGGGGTTTATGAACAGTAC. The gene calls are TRBV26 and TRBJ2-7; D is undetermined. The CDR3 end falls 1 residue outside the read, so it is completed with the germline J gene. From germline, CDR1 is KGHPV and CDR2 FQNQEV (reference sequence). V lost 3 bases, J lost 4 bases, and 7 bases lay in between. The CDR3 is 12 amino acids. Based on the CDR3 plus reference TRBV26 and TRBJ2-7, the full variable domain is NSKVIQTPRYLVKGQGQKAKMRCIPEKGHPVVFWYQQNKNNEFKFLINFQNQEVLQQIDMTEKRFSAECPSNSPCSLEIQSSEAGDSALYLCASSLGVYEQYFGPGTRLTVL.

This clone was detected a few times. Germline and genes here are mouse. CDR3 bases read: TGTGCTAGCGTTGAGCAGTTC. This gives the protein CASVEQF. The full CDR3 sequence reads CASVEQFF. This chain links TRBV29 with TRBJ2-1; no clear D. With the read ending 1 residue before the CDR3 end, the germline J gene is used to fill in that end. The V gene's germline CDR1 is MSHET and CDR2 SYDVDS. This CDR3 region has 8 residues. Trimming removed 8 bases from V and 9 bases from J, with 2 bases in between.

This clone was detected once. Gene names are the mouse ones. The DNA ends 1 residue before the CDR3 does, and the rest of the CDR3 is filled in from the germline J gene. The chain links TRBV26 to TRBJ1-2, with D possibly TRBD1 on 6 matching bases. V was cut by 6 bases and J by 0 bases, with 8 bases left in between. Per germline, CDR1 KGHPV and CDR2 FQNQEV (reference sequence). The CDR3 contains 13 residues. The CDR3 loop reads CASSRQANSDYTF. The sequenced part of the CDR3 DNA is TGTGCCAGCAGCCGACAGGCAAACTCCGACTACACC.

This clone was counted only a few times. The genes are named according to mouse. The CDR3 loop reads CASSHDWGYAEQFF. The covered CDR3 bases are TGTGCCAGCAGCCACGACTGGGGCTATGCTGAGCAGTTC. The chain carries TRBV2 and TRBJ2-1; the match to TRBD2 covers 8 bases. The CDR3 end is not reached by the read, which stops 1 residue before it; the germline J gene fills it in. The CDR3 sequence is 14 residues long. J was trimmed by 3 bases and V by 3 bases; bases with no gene match: 1. Per the germline V gene, CDR1 is LGHNA and CDR2 is YSYQKL.

A remark on this clone: Gene names follow the mouse nomenclature. The CDR3 end lies 1 residue beyond the end of the read and is filled in from the germline J gene. The chain is built from TRBV12-1 and TRBJ1-4; possible D gene TRBD1, 6 bases. The CDR3 length is 13 residues. Trimming pared 4 bases from V and 4 bases from J, leaving 9 bases between. Per the germline V gene, CDR1 is SGHSN and CDR2 is HYEKVE. The chain's CDR3 is CASSRDNNERLFF. The CDR3 bases that were read are TGTGCCAGCTCCCGGGACAACAACGAAAGATTATTT.

This clone is labeled as medium-sized. Gene names are mouse gene names. The read ends 1 residue shy of where the CDR3 ends; the end is completed using the germline J gene. The genes are TRBV26 and TRBJ2-7; 7 bases map to TRBD1. The germline CDR1 and CDR2 sequences are KGHPV and FQNQEV (reference sequence). The CDR3 loop spans 12 amino acids. The ends lost 6 bases at V and 2 bases at J; junction bases unmatched: 1. CDR3 in amino acids: CASSGTAYEQYF. The CDR3 DNA, read in part, is TGTGCCAGCAGCGGGACAGCCTATGAACAGTAC.

About this clone itself: Gene names and germline refer to mouse. The DNA ends 1 residue before the CDR3 does, and the rest of the CDR3 is filled in from the germline J gene. This chain joins TRBV26 and TRBJ1-3; tentatively, D is TRBD1 (6 bases). The CDR3 totals 16 residues. CDR1 is KGHPV and CDR2 is FQNQEV in the germline V gene (reference sequence). Trimming pared 2 bases from V and 0 bases from J, leaving 11 bases between. The CDR3 bases that were read are TGTGCCAGCAGTCTGAGACAGGAAATTTCTGGAAATACGCTCTAT. This translates into CASSLRQEISGNTLY. The full CDR3 is CASSLRQEISGNTLYF.

On this clone itself: Here the gene names and germline are mouse. The CDR3 end is not reached by the read, which stops 1 residue before it; the germline J gene fills it in. This chain connects TRBV5 to TRBJ1-4; D unclear. CDR1 LGHNA and CDR2 YNLKQL come from the germline V gene (reference sequence). The CDR3 is made up of 15 amino acids. V was trimmed by 1 base and J by 2 bases, leaving 8 bases between them. CDR3 DNA (partial): TGTGCCAGCAGCCAAGTAGTATTCTCCAACGAAAGATTATTT. This encodes CASSQVVFSNERLF. The full CDR3 protein reads CASSQVVFSNERLFF.

This clone has more than one count but fewer than ten. Gene and germline names: mouse. The read halts 1 residue ahead of the CDR3 end, with the missing end drawn from the germline J gene. V is TRBV2 and J is TRBJ1-4, with D perhaps matching TRBD1 (6 bases). The CDR3 has 14 amino acids. The germline V gene encodes CDR1 LGHNA and CDR2 YSYQKL. Trimming shortened V by 3 bases and J by 3 bases, and 8 bases separated the two germline ends. The CDR3 loop reads CASSHGGPNERLFF. The sequenced CDR3 bases are TGTGCCAGCAGCCATGGGGGCCCCAACGAAAGATTATTT.

About this clone: Gene names denote mouse genes. The read gets to within 1 residue of the CDR3 end, and the germline J gene fills in the rest. V is TRBV15 and J is TRBJ1-3, with 8 bases aligning to TRBD1. The CDR3 spans 14 residues. V dropped 5 bases and J dropped 3; count of bases not matched to a gene: 3. CDR1 and CDR2 from the germline V gene are SGHND and FRSKSL. The covered CDR3 bases are TGTGCCAGCAGTCCTGGACAGGGTGGAAATACGCTCTAT. Protein: CASSPGQGGNTLY. The full CDR3 protein reads CASSPGQGGNTLYF.

With regard to this clone: Gene names follow the mouse nomenclature. The CDR3 goes on 1 residue after the read ends, and that part is filled in from the germline J gene. The chain employs TRBV1 and TRBJ1-4; D is unresolved. The V gene's germline CDR1 is NSQYPW and CDR2 LRSPGD (reference sequence). CDR3 length: 12 residues. The germline V and J ends were trimmed by 1 base and 6 bases, with 3 bases remaining between them. The CDR3 here is CTCSAGDERLFF. The covered CDR3 bases are TGCACCTGCAGTGCAGGGGACGAAAGATTATTT.

The sample holds a few counts of this clone. The germline and genes are mouse ones. The read terminates 1 residue before the CDR3 end, so the remaining end is supplied by the germline J gene. V and J are TRBV26 and TRBJ2-2, with 12 bases aligning to TRBD1. J was trimmed by 6 bases and V by 4 bases; bases with no gene match: 6. The CDR3 has 16 residues. Per germline, CDR1 KGHPV and CDR2 FQNQEV (reference sequence). CDR3: CASSPPGQGAAGQLYF. CDR3 DNA (partial): TGTGCCAGCAGTCCCCCGGGACAGGGGGCGGCCGGGCAGCTCTAC.

Of note for this clone: Gene names are the mouse ones. From the germline J gene comes the end of the CDR3, since the read stops 1 residue before it. The V gene is TRBV13-2, the J gene TRBJ2-4; 9 bases line up with TRBD1. From germline, CDR1 is NNHNN and CDR2 SYGAGS (reference sequence). After removal of 2 bases from V and 9 bases from J, the junction contained 4 bases not matched to a gene. The CDR3 has 13 amino acids. The CDR3 sequence is CASGDRDRATLYF. CDR3 DNA, as far as it was read: TGTGCCAGCGGTGACCGGGACAGGGCTACCTTGTAC.